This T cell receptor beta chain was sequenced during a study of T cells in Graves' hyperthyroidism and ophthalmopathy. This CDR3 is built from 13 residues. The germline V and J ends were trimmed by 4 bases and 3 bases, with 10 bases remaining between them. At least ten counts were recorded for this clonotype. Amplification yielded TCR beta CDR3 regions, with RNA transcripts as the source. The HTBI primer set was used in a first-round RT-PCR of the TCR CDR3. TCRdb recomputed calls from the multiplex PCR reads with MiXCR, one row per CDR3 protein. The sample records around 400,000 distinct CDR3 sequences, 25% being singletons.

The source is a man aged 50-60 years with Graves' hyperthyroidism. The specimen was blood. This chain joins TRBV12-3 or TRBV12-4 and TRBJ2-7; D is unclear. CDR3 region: CASSSLAGYEQYF. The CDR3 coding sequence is TGTGCCAGCAGTTCCCTCGCCGGCTACGAGCAGTACTTC.